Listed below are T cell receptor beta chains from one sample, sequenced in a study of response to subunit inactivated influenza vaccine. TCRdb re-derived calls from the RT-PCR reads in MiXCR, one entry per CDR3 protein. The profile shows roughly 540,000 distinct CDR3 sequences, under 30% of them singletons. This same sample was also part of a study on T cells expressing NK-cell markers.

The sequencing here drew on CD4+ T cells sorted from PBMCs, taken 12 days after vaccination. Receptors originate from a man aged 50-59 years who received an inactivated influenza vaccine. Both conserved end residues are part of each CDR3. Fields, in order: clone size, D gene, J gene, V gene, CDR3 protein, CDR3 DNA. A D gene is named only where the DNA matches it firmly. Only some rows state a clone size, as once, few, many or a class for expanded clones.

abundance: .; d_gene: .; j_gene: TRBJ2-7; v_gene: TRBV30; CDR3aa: CAWSPGAYEQYF; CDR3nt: TGTGCCTGGAGTCCAGGAGCCTACGAGCAGTACTTC
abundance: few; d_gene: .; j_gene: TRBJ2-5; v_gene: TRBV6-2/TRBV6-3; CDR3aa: CASTAGLSVRARETQYF; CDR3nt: TGTGCCAGCACCGCGGGACTCTCGGTCCGAGCAAGGGAGACCCAGTACTTC
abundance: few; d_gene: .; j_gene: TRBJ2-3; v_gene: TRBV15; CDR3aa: CATSKSPDTDTQYF; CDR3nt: TGTGCCACCAGCAAGTCTCCGGACACAGATACGCAGTATTTT
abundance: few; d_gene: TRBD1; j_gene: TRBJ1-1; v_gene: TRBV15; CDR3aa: CATSLTGLTEAFF; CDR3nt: TGTGCCACCAGCCTGACAGGGTTGACTGAAGCTTTCTTT
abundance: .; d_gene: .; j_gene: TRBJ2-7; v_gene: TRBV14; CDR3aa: CASSDRRRPTYEQYF; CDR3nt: TGTGCCAGCAGCGATCGCAGACGTCCCACCTACGAGCAGTACTTC
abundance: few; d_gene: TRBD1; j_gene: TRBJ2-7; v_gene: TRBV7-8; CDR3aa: CASSASRDSYEQYF; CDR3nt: TGTGCCAGCAGCGCATCACGGGACAGCTACGAGCAGTACTTC
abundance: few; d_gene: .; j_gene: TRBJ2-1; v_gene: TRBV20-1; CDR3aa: CSAASHEQFF; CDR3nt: TGCAGTGCAGCCAGCCATGAGCAGTTCTTC
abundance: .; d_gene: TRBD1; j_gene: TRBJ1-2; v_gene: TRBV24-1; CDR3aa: CATSEADRTYGYTF; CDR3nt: TGTGCCACCAGTGAGGCGGACAGGACGTATGGCTACACCTTC
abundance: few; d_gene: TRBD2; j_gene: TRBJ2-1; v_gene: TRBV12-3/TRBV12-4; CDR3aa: CASTRLAGSNEQFF; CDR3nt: TGTGCCAGCACCAGACTAGCGGGAAGCAATGAGCAGTTCTTC
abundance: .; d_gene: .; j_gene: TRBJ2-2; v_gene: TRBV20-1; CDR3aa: CSARDVQGAWGELFF; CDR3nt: TGCAGTGCTAGAGACGTACAGGGTGCATGGGGGGAGCTGTTTTTT
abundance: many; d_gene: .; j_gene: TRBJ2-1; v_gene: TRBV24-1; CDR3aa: CATSDGDIYNEQFF; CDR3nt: TGTGCCACCAGTGACGGGGACATTTACAATGAGCAGTTCTTC
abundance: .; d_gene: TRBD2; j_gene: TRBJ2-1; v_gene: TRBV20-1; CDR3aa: CSAQTSGLHNEQFF; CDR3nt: TGCAGTGCCCAAACTAGCGGGCTCCACAATGAGCAGTTCTTC
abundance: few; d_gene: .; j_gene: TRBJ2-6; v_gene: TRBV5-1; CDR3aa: CASSLEVGANVLTF; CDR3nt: TGCGCCAGCAGCTTGGAAGTCGGGGCCAACGTCCTGACTTTC
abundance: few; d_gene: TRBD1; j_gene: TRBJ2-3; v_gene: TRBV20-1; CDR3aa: CSALTGEEVTDTQYF; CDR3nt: TGCAGTGCTTTGACAGGGGAGGAGGTCACAGATACGCAGTATTTT
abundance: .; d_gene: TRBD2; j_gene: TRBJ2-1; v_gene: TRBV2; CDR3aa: CASRKGVAGGNEQFF; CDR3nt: TGTGCCAGCAGAAAAGGGGTAGCGGGCGGCAATGAGCAGTTCTTC
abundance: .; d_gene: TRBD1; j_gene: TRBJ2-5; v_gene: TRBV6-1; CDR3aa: CASTSGTVQGAQYF; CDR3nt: TGTGCCAGCACCTCAGGGACAGTCCAGGGGGCCCAGTACTTC
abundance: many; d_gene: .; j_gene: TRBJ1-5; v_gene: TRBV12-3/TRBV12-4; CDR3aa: CASSLGGGGQPQHF; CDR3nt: TGTGCCAGCAGCTTAGGGGGGGGCGGTCAGCCCCAGCATTTT
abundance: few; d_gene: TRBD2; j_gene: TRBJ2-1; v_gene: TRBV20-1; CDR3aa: CSARASGRYNEQFF; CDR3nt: TGCAGTGCTAGAGCTAGCGGGAGGTACAATGAGCAGTTCTTC
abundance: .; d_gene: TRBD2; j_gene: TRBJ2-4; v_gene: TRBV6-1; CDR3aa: CASSETGTSQNIQYF; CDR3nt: TGTGCCAGCAGTGAAACCGGGACTAGTCAGAACATTCAGTACTTC